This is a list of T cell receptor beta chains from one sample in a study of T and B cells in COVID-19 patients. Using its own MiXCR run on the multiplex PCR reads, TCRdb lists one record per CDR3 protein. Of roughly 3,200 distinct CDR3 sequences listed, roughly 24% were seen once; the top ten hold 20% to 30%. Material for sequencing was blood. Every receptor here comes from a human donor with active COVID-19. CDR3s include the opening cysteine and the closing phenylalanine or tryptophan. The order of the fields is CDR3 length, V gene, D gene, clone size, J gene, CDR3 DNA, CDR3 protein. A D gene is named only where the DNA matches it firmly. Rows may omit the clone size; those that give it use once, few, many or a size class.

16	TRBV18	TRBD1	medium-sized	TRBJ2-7	TGTGCCAGCTCACCCCGGAACAGGGGCTCCCTCTACGAGCAGTACTTC	CASSPRNRGSLYEQYF
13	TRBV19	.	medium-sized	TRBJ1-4	TGTGCCAGTAGTATAAACACCAATGAAAAACTGTTTTTT	CASSINTNEKLFF
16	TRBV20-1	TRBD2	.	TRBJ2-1	TGCAGTCTGAACGTTCTAGCGGGGGCATTCTACAATGAGCAGTTCTTC	CSLNVLAGAFYNEQFF
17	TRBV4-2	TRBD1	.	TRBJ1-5	TGTGCCAGCAGCTTATTCTTGGACAGGGCGAGCAATCAGCCCCAGCATTTT	CASSLFLDRASNQPQHF
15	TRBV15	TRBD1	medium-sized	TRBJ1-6	TGTGCCACCAGCAGAGCTGCAGGGGGAGATTCACCCCTCCACTTT	CATSRAAGGDSPLHF
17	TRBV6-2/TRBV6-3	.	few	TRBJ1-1	TGTGCCAGCAGACCCGACAGGATGGGCATTGAGAGGACTGAAGCTTTCTTT	CASRPDRMGIERTEAFF
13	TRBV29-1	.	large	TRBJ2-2	TGCAGCGTTGCCAGGGGGAACACCGGGGAGCTGTTTTTT	CSVARGNTGELFF
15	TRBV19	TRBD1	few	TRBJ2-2	TGTGCCAGTAGCCCGGGGACAGCGAACACCGGGGAGCTGTTTTTT	CASSPGTANTGELFF
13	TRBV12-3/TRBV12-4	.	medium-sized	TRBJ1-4	TGTGCCAGCAGTTTATGGGGAGGTGAAAAACTGTTTTTT	CASSLWGGEKLFF
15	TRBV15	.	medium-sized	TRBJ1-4	TGTGCCACCAGCAGAGAAATAGGGGCAGATGAAAAACTGTTTTTT	CATSREIGADEKLFF
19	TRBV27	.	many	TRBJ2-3	TGTGCCAGCAGCAAGACAGGAGGGGGACTAAAGAGAGGAACAGATACGCAGTATTTT	CASSKTGGGLKRGTDTQYF
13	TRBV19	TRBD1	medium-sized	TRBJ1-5	TGTGCCAGCCAGGGGCAGGGGGCAGCCCCCCAGCATTTT	CASQGQGAAPQHF
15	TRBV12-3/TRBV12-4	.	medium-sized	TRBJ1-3	TGTGCCAGCACCTGGGGGGGAAGCTCTGGAAACACCATATATTTT	CASTWGGSSGNTIYF
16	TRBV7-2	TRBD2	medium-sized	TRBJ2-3	TGTGCCAGCAGCACCCGGACTAGCGGGTTCACAGATACGCAGTATTTT	CASSTRTSGFTDTQYF
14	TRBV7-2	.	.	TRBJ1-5	TGTGCCAGCAGCCCCGGGACACCGAATCAGCCCCAGCATTTT	CASSPGTPNQPQHF
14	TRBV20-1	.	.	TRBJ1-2	TGCAGTGCTAGAGAGAACCGACAGAACTATGGCTACACCTTC	CSARENRQNYGYTF
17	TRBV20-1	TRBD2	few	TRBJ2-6	TGCAGTGCTAGAGACGGTGGCGGGGGGGCTGGGGCCAACGTCCTGACTTTC	CSARDGGGGAGANVLTF
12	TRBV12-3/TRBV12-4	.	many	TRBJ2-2	TGTGCCAGCAGTTTAAATCCCGGGGAGCTGTTTTTT	CASSLNPGELFF
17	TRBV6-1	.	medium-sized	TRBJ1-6	TGTGCCACCTTCCCTCGGGCCAGGGACCCCTATAATTCACCCCTCCACTTT	CATFPRARDPYNSPLHF
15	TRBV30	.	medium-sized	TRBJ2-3	TGTGCCTGGTCCCTTGGTGGGCCGAGCACAGATACGCAGTATTTT	CAWSLGGPSTDTQYF
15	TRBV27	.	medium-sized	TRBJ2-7	TGTGCCAGCAGTTTAATCCGGGACACTTTCTACGAGCAGTACTTC	CASSLIRDTFYEQYF
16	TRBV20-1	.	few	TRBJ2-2	TGCAGTGCCACCCCCTGGGGCACAGAGGACACCGGGGAGCTGTTTTTT	CSATPWGTEDTGELFF
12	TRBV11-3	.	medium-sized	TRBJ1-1	TGTGCCAGCAGCAAAGCCGGGGACGTAGCTTTCTTT	CASSKAGDVAFF
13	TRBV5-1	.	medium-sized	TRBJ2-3	TGCGCCAGCAGCTTGGCTGGGGTTGATACGCAGTATTTT	CASSLAGVDTQYF
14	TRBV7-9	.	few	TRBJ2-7	TGTGCCAGCAGCTTGGACAGTGCATCCTACGAGCAGTACTTC	CASSLDSASYEQYF
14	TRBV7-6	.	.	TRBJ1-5	TGTGCCAGCAGCTTAGAGCAGGGTAATCAGCCCCAGCATTTT	CASSLEQGNQPQHF
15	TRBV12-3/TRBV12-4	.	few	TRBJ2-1	TGTGCCAGCAGTCCCCACCGGGACATGTACAATGAGCAGTTCTTC	CASSPHRDMYNEQFF
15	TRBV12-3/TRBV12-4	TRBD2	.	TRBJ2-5	TGTGCCAGCAGTAGGGGACTAGCGTATCAAGAGACCCAGTACTTC	CASSRGLAYQETQYF
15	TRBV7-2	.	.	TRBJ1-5	TGTGCCAGCAGCTGGGGTCGAGGGGATCATCAGCCCCAGCATTTT	CASSWGRGDHQPQHF